Below, one TCR beta chain is given with its context. Authors' data handling: Reference gene primer amplification gave estimated nucleated cell counts. Sequenced by immunoSEQ multiplex PCR; TCRdb stores in-frame clones only, minus some. D and trimming were read from the DNA, whereas the V and J calls and clone size are those reported in that table. This table has about 250,000 clones, more than 70% appearing once. Seattle-derived patients entered the study during active infection and were followed longitudinally. The data were taken from a study of blood T cell repertoires in COVID-19. Study-wide context: Some COVID-19 samples were acute and others convalescent; all came from the United States, Italy and Spain. T cells, B-cell-depleted T cells, or PBMCs provided the cDNA or gDNA that served as material.

The CDR3 is 17 amino acids. Germline loops: CDR1 PRHDT, CDR2 FYEKMQ (reference sequence). The junction had 16 bases not matched to a gene; V was cut back by 5 bases and J by 4 bases. Sequencing used peripheral blood. This sequence joins TRBV13 and TRBJ1-2, with TRBD1 identical over 7 bases. This receptor was identified in a woman aged 25 to 45 with COVID-19, enrolled during active disease. CDR3 DNA sequence: TGTGCCAGCAGCCCCCGACAGGGAGGAAGGCTATCCTATGGCTACACCTTC. Translation: CASSPRQGGRLSYGYTF. Filled out from reference TRBV13 and TRBJ1-2, the complete variable domain reads AAGVIQSPRHLIKEKRETATLKCYPIPRHDTVYWYQQGPGQDPQFLISFYEKMQSDKGSIPDRFSAQQFSDYHSELNMSSLELGDSALYFCASSPRQGGRLSYGYTFGSGTRLTVV.